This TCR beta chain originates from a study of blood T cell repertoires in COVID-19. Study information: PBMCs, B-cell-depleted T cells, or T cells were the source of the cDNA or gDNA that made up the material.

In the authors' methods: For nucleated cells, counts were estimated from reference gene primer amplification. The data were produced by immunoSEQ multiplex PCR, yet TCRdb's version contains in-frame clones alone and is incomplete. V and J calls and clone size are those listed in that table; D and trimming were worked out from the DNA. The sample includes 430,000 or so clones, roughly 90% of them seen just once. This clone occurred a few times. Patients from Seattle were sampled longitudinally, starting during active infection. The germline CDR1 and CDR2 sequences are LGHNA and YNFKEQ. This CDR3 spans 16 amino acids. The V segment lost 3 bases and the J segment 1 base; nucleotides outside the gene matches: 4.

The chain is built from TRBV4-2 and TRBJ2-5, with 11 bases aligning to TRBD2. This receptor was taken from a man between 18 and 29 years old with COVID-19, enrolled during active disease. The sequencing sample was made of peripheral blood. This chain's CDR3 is CASSHGTSGFQETQYF. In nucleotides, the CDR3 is TGTGCCAGCAGCCACGGGACTAGCGGTTTCCAAGAGACCCAGTACTTC.